What follows describes a single T cell receptor (beta chain). The target antigen is unknown. This sample was included in a study of cytomegalovirus exposure and HLA in healthy donors. Study-wide points: The authors enumerated roughly 180 TCR beta chains as linked to cytomegalovirus.

The PCR made use of 60 Vbeta and 13 Jbeta primers. Data came from immunoSEQ multiplex PCR; TCRdb stores just in-frame clones and leaves some out. The sample lists about 82,000 clones, about 74% seen once, with over 5% in the top ten. Germline V lookup: CDR1 WNHNN, CDR2 SYGVQD (reference sequence). This CDR3 is built from 14 residues. V was cut by 9 bases and J by 5 bases, with 18 bases left in between. This receptor was identified in a woman aged 50 to 60 in good health and CMV-seropositive. Sequencing was performed on PBMCs. The V call is TRBV10-1, the J call TRBJ2-3; D might be TRBD2 (5 bases). CDR3 coding DNA: TGCGCCAGGCTAGCATACCTGAATGGAGATACGCAGTATTTT. Translation: CARLAYLNGDTQYF.